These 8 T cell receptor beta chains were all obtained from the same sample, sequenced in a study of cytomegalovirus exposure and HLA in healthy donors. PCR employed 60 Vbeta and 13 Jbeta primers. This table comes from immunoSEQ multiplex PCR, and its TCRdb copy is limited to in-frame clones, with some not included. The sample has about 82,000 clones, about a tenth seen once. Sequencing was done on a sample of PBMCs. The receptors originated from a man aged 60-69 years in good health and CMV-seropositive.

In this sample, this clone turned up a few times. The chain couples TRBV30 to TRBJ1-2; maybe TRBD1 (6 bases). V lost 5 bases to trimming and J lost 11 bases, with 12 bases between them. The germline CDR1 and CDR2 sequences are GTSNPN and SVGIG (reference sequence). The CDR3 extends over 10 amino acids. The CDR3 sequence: CAWGETGYTF. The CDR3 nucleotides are TGTGCCTGGGGGGAGACAGGTTACACCTTC.

The DNA of the CDR3 is TGTGCCAGCTGGACCGGGGAGAACACTGAAGCTTTCTTT. Its protein product is CASWTGENTEAFF. This sequence joins TRBV6-5 and TRBJ1-1; D gene ambiguous. CDR3 length equals 13 residues. Trimming left V 8 bases short and J 1 base short, with 11 bases between. In germline, CDR1 is MNHEY, CDR2 SVGAGI.

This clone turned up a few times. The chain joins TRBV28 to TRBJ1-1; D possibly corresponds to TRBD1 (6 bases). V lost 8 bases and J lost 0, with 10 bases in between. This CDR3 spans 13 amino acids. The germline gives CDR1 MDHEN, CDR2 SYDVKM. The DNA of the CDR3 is TGTGCCAGCCGTCAGGGGTTGAACACTGAAGCTTTCTTT. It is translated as CASRQGLNTEAFF. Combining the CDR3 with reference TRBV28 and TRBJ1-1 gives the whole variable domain DVKVTQSSRYLVKRTGEKVFLECVQDMDHENMFWYRQDPGLGLRLIYFSYDVKMKEKGDIPEGYSVSREKKERFSLILESASTNQTSMYLCASRQGLNTEAFFGQGTRLTVV.

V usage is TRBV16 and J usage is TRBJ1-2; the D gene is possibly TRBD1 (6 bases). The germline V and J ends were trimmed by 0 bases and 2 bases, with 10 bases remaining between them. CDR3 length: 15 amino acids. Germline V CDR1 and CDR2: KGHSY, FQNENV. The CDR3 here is CASSQSQGRNYGYTF. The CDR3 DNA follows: TGTGCCAGCAGCCAATCGCAGGGGCGAAACTATGGCTACACCTTC.

The CDR3 DNA follows: TGTGCCACCAGCAGAGATATCGCGGGGGGGTTGATGGATACGCAGTATTTT. Amino acids: CATSRDIAGGLMDTQYF. This chain uses TRBV15 with TRBJ2-3; 9 positions agree with TRBD2. J gave up 6 bases and V 0 bases, and 10 bases lay outside the gene matches. The CDR3 is made up of 17 amino acids. The germline CDR1 and CDR2 sequences are LNHNV and YYDKDF (reference sequence).

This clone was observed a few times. The CDR3 here is CASSSDIPSYEQYF. CDR3 nucleotides: TGTGCCAGCAGTTCGGACATTCCCTCCTACGAGCAGTACTTC. The V call is TRBV7-8, the J call TRBJ2-7; D might be TRBD1 (5 bases). V was clipped by 6 bases and J by 0 bases, with 12 bases between them. The CDR3 extends over 14 amino acids. In germline, CDR1 is SGHVS, CDR2 FQNEAQ. Drawing the rest from reference TRBV7-8 and TRBJ2-7, the complete variable domain is GAGVSQSPRYKVAKRGQDVALRCDPISGHVSLFWYQQALGQGPEFLTYFQNEAQLDKSGLPSDRFFAERPEGSVSTLKIQRTQQEDSAVYLCASSSDIPSYEQYFGPGTRLTVT.

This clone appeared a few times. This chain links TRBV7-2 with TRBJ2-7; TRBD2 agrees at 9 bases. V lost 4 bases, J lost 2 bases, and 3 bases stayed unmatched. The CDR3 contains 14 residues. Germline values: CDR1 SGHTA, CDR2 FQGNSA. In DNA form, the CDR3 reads TGTGCCAGCAGCTCGGGACTAGCCCCCTACGAGCAGTACTTC. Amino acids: CASSSGLAPYEQYF.

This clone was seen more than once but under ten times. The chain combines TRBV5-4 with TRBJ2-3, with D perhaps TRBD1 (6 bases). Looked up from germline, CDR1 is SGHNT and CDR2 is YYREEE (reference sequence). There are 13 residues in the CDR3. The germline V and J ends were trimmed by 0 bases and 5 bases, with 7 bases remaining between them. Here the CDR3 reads CASSLGGRDTQYF. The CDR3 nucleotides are TGTGCCAGCAGCTTGGGGGGGCGAGATACGCAGTATTTT.